These 18 T cell receptor beta chains were all obtained from the same sample, sequenced in a study of cytomegalovirus exposure and HLA in healthy donors. The PCR made use of 60 Vbeta and 13 Jbeta primers. Profiling relied on immunoSEQ multiplex PCR, and the TCRdb table lists in-frame clones only, not all of them. The sample shows around 25,000 clones, 60% to 80% of them seen only once. Sequenced: PBMCs. These TCRs come from a male donor in good health and CMV-seronegative.

This clone is a singleton in its sample. V usage is TRBV28 and J usage is TRBJ2-5; 9 bases align to TRBD1. Germline trimming cut 2 bases from V and 3 bases from J; bases unmatched to any gene: 4. CDR3 length: 15 residues. Germline-derived CDR1 and CDR2 are MDHEN and SYDVKM. The CDR3 is CASSLRGTGKETQYF. DNA of the CDR3: TGTGCCAGCAGTTTAAGGGGGACAGGGAAAGAGACCCAGTACTTC.

Concerning this clone itself: The junction and the germline gene differ at one end; a read error may be behind it. This rearrangement joins TRBV9 to TRBJ2-1, with TRBD2 matching 7 bases. The CDR3 extends over 15 amino acids. Germline values: CDR1 SGDLS, CDR2 YYNGEE. This CDR3 is CASSPTRGTYNEQLF. CDR3 in DNA: TGTGCCAGCAGCCCCACGCGGGGGACTTACAATGAGCAGCTCTTC.

The rearrangement uses TRBV4-1 and TRBJ2-2, with 7 bases identical to TRBD2. Germline V gene data show CDR1 as MGHRA and CDR2 as YSYEKL. Trimming removed 4 bases from V and 5 bases from J; junction bases left unmatched: 16. There are 18 residues in the CDR3. The CDR3 is CASSLTLLQAGVTGELFF. Here the CDR3 DNA reads TGCGCCAGCAGCCTCACCCTATTACAGGCGGGAGTTACCGGGGAGCTGTTTTTT.

The chain couples TRBV19 to TRBJ2-2, with TRBD2 identical over 12 bases. Germline CDR1 reads LNHDA; CDR2 reads SQIVND (reference sequence). This CDR3 is 17 amino acids long. After removal of 4 bases from V and 1 base from J, the junction contained 4 bases not matched to a gene. The CDR3 loop is CASSRGLAGMNTGELFF. CDR3 coding DNA: TGTGCCAGTAGTAGAGGACTAGCGGGGATGAACACCGGGGAGCTGTTTTTT.

In this sample, this clone turned up a few times. A read error may account for a junction end that differs from germline. CDR3 sequence reads: CASSTTGSRDF. The CDR3 nucleotides are TGTGCCAGCAGTACTACAGGGTCGCGAGACTTC. V is TRBV28 and J is TRBJ2-5; D possibly corresponds to TRBD1 (6 bases). The CDR3 is 11 amino acids. The germline CDR1 and CDR2 sequences are MDHEN and SYDVKM.

The chain joins TRBV30 to TRBJ1-5, with D possibly TRBD1 on 5 matching bases. V gave up 0 bases and J gave up 0 bases, with 12 bases separating them. The length of the CDR3 is 16 residues. Looked up from germline, CDR1 is GTSNPN and CDR2 is SVGIG (reference sequence). In nucleotides, the CDR3 is TGTGCCTGGAGTGTAGGGGAATTTCCTAGCAATCAGCCCCAGCATTTT. Its translation: CAWSVGEFPSNQPQHF.

The rearrangement links TRBV19 to TRBJ2-3; D is possibly TRBD1 (7 bases). Germline assignment: CDR1 LNHDA and CDR2 SQIVND (reference sequence). Trimming removed 4 bases at V and 2 bases at J, with 22 bases between. The CDR3 consists of 18 residues. In nucleotides, the CDR3 is TGTGCCAGTAGTACCCCTCCTTGGAGGGGGCGAGACACAGATACGCAGTATTTT. This encodes CASSTPPWRGRDTDTQYF.

Note on this clone: A junction end diverges from the germline sequence, so it may reflect a read error. The chain is built from TRBV2 and TRBJ2-1; 8 bases map to TRBD2. The CDR3 contains 15 residues. Germline V gene data show CDR1 as SNHLY and CDR2 as FYNNEI. CDR3 amino acids: CASSSAGENYNGQFF. CDR3 sequence (DNA): TGTGCCAGCAGTTCAGCGGGGGAGAACTACAATGGGCAGTTCTTC.

V gene TRBV7-2 combines with J gene TRBJ1-1, with D possibly being TRBD1 (6 bases). Trimming shortened V by 2 bases and J by 3 bases, and 10 bases separated the two germline ends. Germline V gene data show CDR1 as SGHTA and CDR2 as FQGNSA. The CDR3 covers 14 residues. Here the CDR3 reads CASSLIRTDTEAFF. For the CDR3, the DNA is TGTGCCAGCAGCTTAATAAGGACAGACACTGAAGCTTTCTTT.

In the case of this clone: Within the sample, other DNA sequences also encode this same CDR3. This chain connects TRBV18 to TRBJ1-1, with TRBD1 matching over 9 bases. The CDR3 contains 16 residues. CDR1 and CDR2 (germline): KGHSH, LQKENI. The V segment lost 1 base and the J segment 4 bases; nucleotides outside the gene matches: 7. The CDR3 loop is CASSPLGQGRATEAFF. DNA for the CDR3: TGTGCCAGCTCACCACTAGGACAGGGGAGAGCCACTGAAGCTTTCTTT.

The chain uses TRBV28 and TRBJ2-3; D unclear. V shed 7 bases and J shed 2 bases, with 13 bases lying between them. The CDR3 extends over 14 amino acids. In germline, CDR1 is MDHEN, CDR2 SYDVKM. The CDR3 DNA reads as TGTGCCAGCACCACCAGCGCGTACACAGATACGCAGTATTTT. Translated: CASTTSAYTDTQYF.

This clone turned up a few times. The rearrangement joins TRBV5-1 to TRBJ2-1; TRBD1 aligns across 9 bases. The CDR3 contains 17 residues. Per the germline V gene, CDR1 is SGHRS and CDR2 is YFSETQ. V dropped 4 bases and J dropped 6; count of bases not matched to a gene: 14. CDR3 amino acids: CASSRPGTGSGRNEQFF. The CDR3 DNA is TGCGCCAGCAGCCGTCCCGGGACAGGGTCAGGACGCAATGAGCAGTTCTTC. The full variable domain, with the rest looked up from reference TRBV5-1 and TRBJ2-1, is KAGVTQTPRYLIKTRGQQVTLSCSPISGHRSVSWYQQTPGQGLQFLFEYFSETQRNKGNFPGRFSGRQFSNSRSEMNVSTLELGDSALYLCASSRPGTGSGRNEQFFGPGTRLTVL.

The chain has TRBV9 and TRBJ2-4; maybe TRBD1 (6 bases). Trimming removed 1 base from V and 6 bases from J, with 11 bases in between. Germline V gene data show CDR1 as SGDLS and CDR2 as YYNGEE. This CDR3 has 14 residues. Written as DNA, the CDR3 is TGTGCCAGCAGCGTACAGGGGTCCGGAAACATTCAGTACTTC. It encodes CASSVQGSGNIQYF.

The chain couples TRBV7-2 to TRBJ2-7; TRBD2 matches 7 bases. Trimming cost V 5 bases and J 0 bases; bases outside gene matches: 7. The CDR3 length is 15 residues. CDR1 and CDR2 (germline): SGHTA, FQGNSA. CDR3: CASSEQRGLSYEQYF. The CDR3 nucleotides read TGTGCCAGCAGCGAACAGCGGGGACTCTCCTACGAGCAGTACTTC. The full variable domain, in which reference TRBV7-2 and TRBJ2-7 provide the parts outside the CDR3, is GAGVSQSPSNKVTEKGKDVELRCDPISGHTALYWYRQSLGQGLEFLIYFQGNSAPDKSGLPSDRFSAERTGGSVSTLTIQRTQQEDSAVYLCASSEQRGLSYEQYFGPGTRLTVT.

CDR3 nucleotide sequence: TGTGCCAGCAGCTTCGCCGGGGCGGGAGACGTCCTGTACAATGAGCAGTTCTTC. It translates to CASSFAGAGDVLYNEQFF. The chain has TRBV11-1 and TRBJ2-1, with 7 nucleotides matching TRBD2. V was pared by 3 bases and J by 4 bases, with 15 bases of the junction left unmatched. Germline loops: CDR1 SGHAT, CDR2 FQDESV (reference sequence). This CDR3 has 18 residues.

The rearrangement links TRBV7-2 to TRBJ2-2; the match to TRBD2 covers 10 bases. The junction had 8 bases not matched to a gene; V was cut back by 3 bases and J by 4 bases. Germline-derived CDR1 and CDR2 are SGHTA and FQGNSA. This CDR3 spans 17 amino acids. CDR3 amino acids: CASSFYLAGAGTGELFF. CDR3 sequence (DNA): TGTGCCAGCAGCTTTTACCTAGCGGGAGCGGGCACCGGGGAGCTGTTTTTT. Using reference TRBV7-2 and TRBJ2-2 for the parts outside the CDR3, the full variable domain is GAGVSQSPSNKVTEKGKDVELRCDPISGHTALYWYRQSLGQGLEFLIYFQGNSAPDKSGLPSDRFSAERTGGSVSTLTIQRTQQEDSAVYLCASSFYLAGAGTGELFFGEGSRLTVL.

The rearrangement uses TRBV11-3 and TRBJ2-2, with a weak D call TRBD2 (5 bases). V lost 0 bases, J lost 7 bases, and 6 bases lay in between. This CDR3 has 13 residues. Germline V gene lookup returns CDR1 SGHNT and CDR2 YENEEA. The chain's CDR3 is CASSLDGVGELFF. Written as DNA, the CDR3 is TGTGCCAGCAGCTTAGACGGGGTCGGGGAGCTGTTTTTT.

V gene TRBV30 combines with J gene TRBJ2-5; 8 positions agree with TRBD2. The CDR3 runs to 11 residues. V lost 5 bases, J lost 11 bases, and 7 bases stayed unmatched. The germline CDR1 and CDR2 sequences are GTSNPN and SVGIG (reference sequence). For the CDR3, the DNA is TGTGCCTGGCTACTAGCGGAAGAGCAGTACTTC. It codes for CAWLLAEEQYF.